The clone carrying this T cell receptor (beta chain) was observed many times. Its antigen remains unknown. This record comes from a study of T-cell reconstitution after alpha-beta-depleted transplantation in children. TCRbeta library preparation incorporated unique molecular identifiers. TCRdb independently ran MiXCR on the PCR reads; one entry per CDR3 protein. Of a few hundred thousand distinct CDR3 sequences in the sample, about 25% are singletons; the top ten hold roughly 2.5%. This CDR3 is built from 14 residues. Germline CDR1 and CDR2: MNHEY and SMNVEV (reference sequence). The J segment lost 3 bases and the V segment lost 3 bases, leaving 3 bases of the junction unmatched. Study observations and caveats: Surviving recipient T cells and intrathymic progenitors accounted for some patients' high TCRbeta diversity at day 60.

The starting material was PBMCs, obtained before TCRalphabeta/CD19-depleted stem cell transplant. The clonotype originates from a girl aged 2 to 10 with Fanconi anemia, due to receive a stem cell transplant. The chain carries TRBV27 and TRBJ2-7; TRBD1 aligns across 9 bases. The CDR3: CASSLDRGLYEQYF. The DNA of the CDR3 is TGTGCCAGCAGTTTGGACAGGGGCCTCTACGAGCAGTACTTC.